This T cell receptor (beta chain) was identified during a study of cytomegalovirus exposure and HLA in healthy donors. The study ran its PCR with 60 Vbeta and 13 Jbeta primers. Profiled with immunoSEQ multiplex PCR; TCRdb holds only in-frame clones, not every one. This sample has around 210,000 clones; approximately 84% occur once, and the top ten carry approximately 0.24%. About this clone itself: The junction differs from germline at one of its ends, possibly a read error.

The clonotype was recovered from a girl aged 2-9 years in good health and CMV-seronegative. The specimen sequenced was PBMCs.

CDR3 protein: CSSSLGSGGAPYEQYF. DNA of the CDR3: TGTTCCAGCAGCTTAGGATCCGGGGGGGCCCCCTACGAGCAGTACTTC. The chain carries TRBV7-9 and TRBJ2-7, with 8 bases identical to TRBD2. The CDR3 loop spans 16 amino acids. Looked up from germline, CDR1 is SEHNR and CDR2 is FQNEAQ (reference sequence).